These 29 T cell receptor beta chains were all obtained from the same sample, sequenced in a study of blood T cell repertoires in COVID-19. Using immunoSEQ multiplex PCR, the repertoire was profiled, and TCRdb retains in-frame clones only, with some absent. The sample holds 20,000 to 25,000 clones, 65% to 80% seen once. Sequencing was performed on peripheral blood. The receptors stem from a human donor in a cohort sampled during active or convalescent COVID-19.

V usage is TRBV20-1 and J usage is TRBJ2-3, with 11 bases identical to TRBD2. The CDR3 covers 15 residues. Per germline, CDR1 DFQATT and CDR2 SNEGSKA (reference sequence). Trimming took 3 bases from V and 3 from J; bases not matched to a gene: 5. The CDR3 loop is CSASVSGGATDTQYF. CDR3 coding DNA: TGCAGTGCTAGTGTTAGCGGGGGGGCGACAGATACGCAGTATTTT.

V gene TRBV5-1 combines with J gene TRBJ2-7, with 9 bases identical to TRBD1. V shed 2 bases and J 2 bases; nucleotides not matched to a gene: 8. CDR3 length: 16 amino acids. Germline lookup yields CDR1 SGHRS and CDR2 YFSETQ. CDR3 amino acids: CASSLTLTGGAYEQYF. As DNA, the CDR3 is TGCGCCAGCAGCTTAACATTGACAGGGGGGGCCTACGAGCAGTACTTC. Drawing the rest from reference TRBV5-1 and TRBJ2-7, the complete variable domain is KAGVTQTPRYLIKTRGQQVTLSCSPISGHRSVSWYQQTPGQGLQFLFEYFSETQRNKGNFPGRFSGRQFSNSRSEMNVSTLELGDSALYLCASSLTLTGGAYEQYFGPGTRLTVT.

This clone has a handful of counts. The chain couples TRBV19 to TRBJ1-5, with 10 positions matching TRBD1. From germline, CDR1 is LNHDA and CDR2 SQIVND (reference sequence). V shed 10 bases, J shed 5 bases, and the junction held 11 bases outside the gene matches. The length of the CDR3 is 15 residues. The CDR3: CATQTTGGGYQPQHF. CDR3 nucleotides: TGTGCCACCCAAACGACAGGGGGCGGATATCAGCCCCAGCATTTT.

This rearrangement joins TRBV11-2 to TRBJ1-2, with TRBD1 identical over 7 bases. The CDR3 is made up of 15 amino acids. The germline V gene encodes CDR1 SGHAT and CDR2 FQNNGV. V lost 5 bases and J lost 5; bases outside the gene matches: 11. CDR3 amino acids: CASSRGVQQGYGYTF. The DNA for the CDR3 is TGTGCCAGCAGCCGTGGGGTACAACAGGGGTATGGCTACACCTTC. The full variable domain, completed using reference TRBV11-2 and TRBJ1-2, is EAGVAQSPRYKIIEKRQSVAFWCNPISGHATLYWYQQILGQGPKLLIQFQNNGVVDDSQLPKDRFSAERLKGVDSTLKIQPAKLEDSAVYLCASSRGVQQGYGYTFGSGTRLTVV.

The rearrangement joins TRBV30 to TRBJ2-7; 9 bases fit TRBD2. Germline CDR1 reads GTSNPN; CDR2 reads SVGIG (reference sequence). The CDR3 has 13 amino acids. Trimming at V came to 3 bases and at J to 7 bases, leaving 7 bases not matched to a gene. The CDR3 DNA follows: TGTGCCTGGAGCGGAGGCGGGGGGGGAGAGCAGTACTTC. Protein product: CAWSGGGGGEQYF.

The chain recombines TRBV7-8 with TRBJ2-6; maybe TRBD2 (6 bases). Germline assignment: CDR1 SGHVS and CDR2 FQNEAQ. The CDR3 is 20 residues long. With 2 bases removed from V and 0 bases from J, the gap between germline ends came to 20 bases. The DNA for the CDR3 is TGTGCCAGCAGCTTATTGTCTCTTGGTGGGGGGTACTCTGGGGCCAACGTCCTGACTTTC. Protein product: CASSLLSLGGGYSGANVLTF.

The chain combines TRBV7-8 with TRBJ2-3; TRBD1 is a possible D gene (5 bases). This CDR3 has 19 residues. Between the trimmed V and J ends, which lost 0 bases and 0 bases, there was a span of 19 bases. Germline V gene lookup returns CDR1 SGHVS and CDR2 FQNEAQ. The CDR3 coding sequence is TGTGCCAGCAGCTTAGCGCTAAGTGGGGCAGTCACTAGCACAGATACGCAGTATTTT. Translating it yields CASSLALSGAVTSTDTQYF.

The chain combines TRBV9 with TRBJ1-2, with D unclear. Germline V gene sequence: CDR1 SGDLS, CDR2 YYNGEE. The CDR3 loop spans 14 amino acids. Between the trimmed V and J ends, which lost 0 bases and 4 bases, there was a span of 10 bases. CDR3: CASSVETGIYGYTF. CDR3 nucleotide sequence: TGTGCCAGCAGCGTAGAAACGGGTATCTATGGCTACACCTTC.

The CDR3 reads CASSPRDRTQNTEAFF. The CDR3 DNA reads TGTGCCAGCAGTCCAAGGGACAGGACCCAGAACACTGAAGCTTTCTTT. The V gene is TRBV27, the J gene TRBJ1-1; 8 nucleotides line up with TRBD1. Looked up from germline, CDR1 is MNHEY and CDR2 is SMNVEV (reference sequence). The ends lost 5 bases at V and 1 base at J; junction bases unmatched: 9. The length of the CDR3 is 16 residues.

V usage is TRBV10-3 and J usage is TRBJ1-2; 8 bases line up with TRBD1. Germline V CDR1 and CDR2: ENHRY, SYGVKD. V lost 10 bases, J lost 0 bases, and 7 bases stayed unmatched. This CDR3 spans 14 amino acids. CDR3: CASWTGPANYGYTF. CDR3 nucleotide sequence: TGTGCCAGCTGGACAGGGCCAGCTAACTATGGCTACACCTTC.

CDR3 coding DNA: TGTGCCAGCAGTTCCAACAGGGGGCTGGGCACTGAAGCTTTCTTT. Protein product: CASSSNRGLGTEAFF. The rearrangement uses TRBV28 and TRBJ1-1, with TRBD1 matching 9 bases. The CDR3 spans 15 residues. Germline CDR1 is MDHEN and CDR2 is SYDVKM. V lost 4 bases to trimming and J lost 4 bases; unmatched junction nucleotides: 7. The variable domain in full, with the rest retrieved from reference TRBV28 and TRBJ1-1, is DVKVTQSSRYLVKRTGEKVFLECVQDMDHENMFWYRQDPGLGLRLIYFSYDVKMKEKGDIPEGYSVSREKKERFSLILESASTNQTSMYLCASSSNRGLGTEAFFGQGTRLTVV.

This clone appeared a few times. The V gene is TRBV28, the J gene TRBJ1-2; D perhaps matches TRBD1 (5 bases). Trimming stripped 7 bases from V and 4 bases from J, with 10 bases between. Germline CDR1 MDHEN, CDR2 SYDVKM. The CDR3 length is 12 residues. This chain's CDR3 is CASKTAFYGYTF. The CDR3 DNA sequence: TGTGCCAGCAAGACAGCCTTCTATGGCTACACCTTC.

The chain carries TRBV10-2 and TRBJ2-5, with D maybe TRBD2 (5 bases). Trimming removed 0 bases from V and 5 bases from J, with 10 bases in between. This CDR3 is built from 14 residues. Germline assignment: CDR1 WSHSY and CDR2 SAAADI. The CDR3 DNA reads as TGCGCCAGCAGTGAGTCTTCGGGAAGGGAGACCCAGTACTTC. Protein: CASSESSGRETQYF.

The chain is built from TRBV5-1 and TRBJ2-6; D is unresolved. The CDR3 totals 14 residues. Trimming took 1 base from V and 4 from J, leaving 6 bases between them. Germline CDR1 and CDR2: SGHRS and YFSETQ. As DNA, the CDR3 is TGCGCCAGCAGCTTGACAATCGGGGCCAACGTCCTGACTTTC. Translation gives CASSLTIGANVLTF.

The V call is TRBV6-4, the J call TRBJ1-5; D ambiguous. V was cut by 5 bases and J by 6 bases, with 11 bases left in between. CDR1 MRHNA and CDR2 SNTAGT come from the germline V gene. This CDR3 has 13 residues. Here the CDR3 reads CASSSEAGQPQHF. The CDR3 DNA reads as TGTGCCAGCAGTTCAGAGGCCGGTCAGCCCCAGCATTTT.

This chain uses TRBV11-3 with TRBJ2-2; D possibly corresponds to TRBD2 (5 bases). Trimming removed 4 bases from V and 5 bases from J, with 11 bases in between. Per germline, CDR1 SGHNT and CDR2 YENEEA. This CDR3 is 14 amino acids long. CDR3 sequence: CASSSRLRTGELFF. In DNA form, the CDR3 reads TGTGCCAGCAGCTCTCGACTACGGACCGGGGAGCTGTTTTTT.

The chain couples TRBV9 to TRBJ2-5; TRBD2 matches at 7 bases. The J segment lost 5 bases and the V segment lost 0 bases, leaving 1 base of the junction unmatched. CDR3 length equals 13 residues. Germline lookup yields CDR1 SGDLS and CDR2 YYNGEE. The CDR3 reads CASSVVGGETQYF. CDR3 sequence (DNA): TGTGCCAGCAGCGTAGTGGGGGGGGAGACCCAGTACTTC.

V usage is TRBV5-1 and J usage is TRBJ1-5; D is uncertain. Trimming removed 1 base from V and 4 bases from J, with 12 bases in between. Germline CDR1 reads SGHRS; CDR2 reads YFSETQ. The CDR3 contains 15 residues. In DNA, the CDR3 is TGCGCCAGCAGCTTGAACTCTGGTTTGAATCAGCCCCAGCATTTT. The encoded protein is CASSLNSGLNQPQHF.

This clone was found a few times. The chain has TRBV7-2 and TRBJ2-5; TRBD1 might be the D (6 bases). V lost 1 base to trimming and J lost 6 bases, with 12 bases between them. Germline loops: CDR1 SGHTA, CDR2 FQGNSA. The CDR3 is 14 residues long. The CDR3 protein is CASSLGGQSQTQYF. In nucleotides, the CDR3 is TGTGCCAGCAGCTTAGGGGGGCAGTCGCAGACCCAGTACTTC. Supplemented by reference TRBV7-2 and TRBJ2-5, the full variable domain reads GAGVSQSPSNKVTEKGKDVELRCDPISGHTALYWYRQSLGQGLEFLIYFQGNSAPDKSGLPSDRFSAERTGGSVSTLTIQRTQQEDSAVYLCASSLGGQSQTQYFGPGTRLLVL.

The chain carries TRBV19 and TRBJ2-3; the D gene is possibly TRBD2 (6 bases). This CDR3 comprises 10 residues. V gave up 8 bases and J gave up 9 bases, with 9 bases separating them. Germline V gene data show CDR1 as LNHDA and CDR2 as SQIVND (reference sequence). Written as DNA, the CDR3 is TGTGCCAGTGGCGGGGTGACGCAGTATTTT. It yields the protein CASGGVTQYF.

The rearrangement uses TRBV5-1 and TRBJ2-5, with unresolved D. Germline V lookup: CDR1 SGHRS, CDR2 YFSETQ. The CDR3 is made up of 14 amino acids. V dropped 0 bases and J dropped 1 base, with 7 bases sitting between them. CDR3 nucleotide sequence: TGCGCCAGCAGCTTGGGCACTGCCCAAGAGACCCAGTACTTC. Its translation is CASSLGTAQETQYF.

The chain uses TRBV30 and TRBJ1-2; TRBD1 is a possible D gene (5 bases). Per the germline V gene, CDR1 is GTSNPN and CDR2 is SVGIG (reference sequence). V lost 6 bases and J 8 bases, leaving 13 bases between the germline ends. CDR3 size: 11 residues. The chain's CDR3 is CACASGGGYTF. CDR3 nucleotide sequence: TGTGCCTGCGCATCCGGGGGGGGCTACACCTTC.

This clone appeared many times. This rearrangement joins TRBV7-8 to TRBJ2-3; weak D call: TRBD1 (6 bases). Trimming removed 1 base at V and 8 bases at J, with 10 bases between. The CDR3 has 13 amino acids. Germline assignment: CDR1 SGHVS and CDR2 FQNEAQ. This chain's CDR3 is CASSLGDTGTQYF. The CDR3 DNA follows: TGTGCCAGCAGCTTAGGGGACACGGGTACGCAGTATTTT.

V usage is TRBV7-2 and J usage is TRBJ1-1; D not resolved. CDR3 size: 13 residues. The V and J ends lost 0 bases and 7 bases respectively, with 9 bases between them. CDR1 and CDR2 (germline): SGHTA, FQGNSA. The CDR3, as DNA: TGTGCCAGCAGCTTAGCGCAAAGGAGTGAAGCTTTCTTT. This sequence encodes CASSLAQRSEAFF. Full variable domain (rest looked up from reference TRBV7-2 and TRBJ1-1): GAGVSQSPSNKVTEKGKDVELRCDPISGHTALYWYRQSLGQGLEFLIYFQGNSAPDKSGLPSDRFSAERTGGSVSTLTIQRTQQEDSAVYLCASSLAQRSEAFFGQGTRLTVV.

V and J are TRBV28 and TRBJ1-5; weak D call: TRBD1 (6 bases). The CDR3 length is 14 residues. CDR1 is MDHEN, CDR2 SYDVKM, per germline. The V end lost 9 bases, the J end lost 0 bases, and 12 bases lay between the germline ends. CDR3 DNA: TGTGCCAGTTTCCTAGGGGGTAGCAATCAGCCCCAGCATTTT. It yields the protein CASFLGGSNQPQHF.

This clone was detected a few times. The chain couples TRBV3-1 (or the pseudogene TRBV3-2) to TRBJ1-2; the D is unclear. Germline V CDR1 and CDR2: LGHDT, YNNKEL (reference sequence). The CDR3 loop spans 13 amino acids. Trimming pared 1 base from V and 4 bases from J, leaving 7 bases between. This chain's CDR3 is CASSQGAFYGYTF. In DNA form, the CDR3 reads TGTGCCAGCAGCCAAGGGGCGTTCTATGGCTACACCTTC.

The chain employs TRBV18 and TRBJ2-2, with 12 bases matching TRBD2. Trimming took 3 bases from V and 3 from J; bases not matched to a gene: 17. CDR3 size: 21 residues. Germline values: CDR1 KGHSH, CDR2 LQKENI. The CDR3 nucleotides are TGTGCCAGCTCACCCTATCCTACTAGCGGGAGGCTCATGAAGTACACCGGGGAGCTGTTTTTT. It codes for CASSPYPTSGRLMKYTGELFF.

This chain connects TRBV29-1 to TRBJ1-2; 7 nucleotides match TRBD1. Germline CDR1 reads SQVTM; CDR2 reads ANQGSEA. This CDR3 is 15 amino acids long. V was pared by 6 bases and J by 4 bases, with 14 bases of the junction left unmatched. This chain's CDR3 is CSVVGDTGAGYGYTF. The CDR3 DNA follows: TGCAGCGTGGTGGGGGACACAGGGGCAGGCTATGGCTACACCTTC.

V gene TRBV12-3 or TRBV12-4 combines with J gene TRBJ2-5, with D hard to call. V was pared by 3 bases and J by 5 bases, with 4 bases between. This CDR3 contains 11 residues. Written as DNA, the CDR3 is TGTGCCAGCAGTTTCGCGGAGACCCAGTACTTC. Its translation is CASSFAETQYF.